The 32 T cell receptor beta chains reported below all come from one sample, sequenced in a study of cytomegalovirus exposure and HLA in healthy donors. Repertoires were generated with immunoSEQ multiplex PCR, while TCRdb's copy carries only in-frame clones and drops some. There are a few hundred thousand clones in the sample; 90% to 95% occur only once, and more than 0.85% lies in the top ten. Sequencing input: PBMCs. These receptors were collected from a woman younger than 30 in good health and CMV-seronegative.

This rearrangement joins TRBV7-7 to TRBJ2-5; 13 bases are a match to TRBD2. Germline V gene data show CDR1 as SSHAT and CDR2 as FNYEAQ (reference sequence). Unmatched junction bases numbered 4, after V lost 5 bases and J lost 4 bases. The CDR3 loop spans 15 amino acids. The DNA for the CDR3 is TGTGCCAGCAGCACGGGACTAGCGGGACCAGAGACCCAGTACTTC. Its protein product is CASSTGLAGPETQYF.

The genes are TRBV5-6 and TRBJ1-2; D is possibly TRBD1 (6 bases). The CDR3 totals 15 residues. V was clipped by 3 bases and J by 7 bases, with 19 bases between them. Germline assignment: CDR1 SGHDT and CDR2 YYEEEE. Written as DNA, the CDR3 is TGTGCCAGCAGCTACGATTCCTCCAGGGGCCTTGGCTACACCTTC. This codes for CASSYDSSRGLGYTF. Full variable domain (remainder filled in from reference TRBV5-6 and TRBJ1-2): DAGVTQSPTHLIKTRGQQVTLRCSPKSGHDTVSWYQQALGQGPQFIFQYYEEEERQRGNFPDRFSGHQFPNYSSELNVNALLLGDSALYLCASSYDSSRGLGYTFGSGTRLTVV.

The chain joins TRBV9 to TRBJ2-3; 9 nucleotides agree with TRBD2. Trimming removed 0 bases from V and 2 bases from J; junction bases left unmatched: 4. The germline CDR1 and CDR2 sequences are SGDLS and YYNGEE. The CDR3 loop spans 16 amino acids. CDR3 residues: CASSVGSSGVTDTQYF. The CDR3 bases are TGTGCCAGCAGCGTAGGTTCTAGCGGGGTCACAGATACGCAGTATTTT.

The rearrangement links TRBV27 to TRBJ2-6; 8 nucleotides agree with TRBD1. V shed 5 bases, J shed 4 bases, and the junction held 10 bases outside the gene matches. Per the germline V gene, CDR1 is MNHEY and CDR2 is SMNVEV (reference sequence). This CDR3 comprises 17 residues. For the CDR3, the DNA is TGTGCCAGCAGTCCCTTTCGACAGGGGACCGGGGCCAACGTCCTGACTTTC. This encodes CASSPFRQGTGANVLTF.

CDR3 DNA: TGTGCCAGCAGCTCCGGACAGGTCAATTATGGCTACACCTTC. Encoded protein: CASSSGQVNYGYTF. This chain links TRBV5-4 with TRBJ1-2; 7 positions agree with TRBD1. The CDR3 runs 14 residues. Germline V CDR1 and CDR2: SGHNT, YYREEE (reference sequence). Trimming took 3 bases from V and 5 from J; bases not matched to a gene: 7.

The rearrangement joins TRBV7-2 to TRBJ2-7; possible D gene TRBD1, 5 bases. The germline V gene encodes CDR1 SGHTA and CDR2 FQGNSA. The CDR3 extends over 14 amino acids. The ends were cut back, 5 bases at V and 5 bases at J, with 16 bases in the middle. CDR3 DNA sequence: TGTGCCAGCAGCCCAGGTCTGGGGCTGGACGAGCAGTACTTC. Its protein is CASSPGLGLDEQYF.

This clone was observed a handful of times. The CDR3 loop is CASSPLGLAGYEQYF. CDR3 nucleotides: TGTGCCAGCTCACCTCTCGGACTAGCGGGGTACGAGCAGTACTTC. V and J are TRBV18 and TRBJ2-7; the match to TRBD2 covers 12 bases. The ends lost 3 bases at V and 4 bases at J; junction bases unmatched: 4. Per germline, CDR1 KGHSH and CDR2 LQKENI. The CDR3 has 15 amino acids.

This chain uses TRBV2 with TRBJ2-7; no definite D call. Trimming took 6 bases from V and 3 from J, leaving 6 bases between them. The CDR3 loop spans 11 amino acids. The germline gives CDR1 SNHLY, CDR2 FYNNEI. As DNA, the CDR3 is TGTGCCAGCAGGGTCGGCTACGAGCAGTACTTC. This sequence encodes CASRVGYEQYF.

The chain links TRBV6-4 to TRBJ2-1; TRBD1 aligns across 7 bases. Germline V CDR1 and CDR2: MRHNA, SNTAGT. After removal of 4 bases from V and 1 base from J, the junction contained 7 bases not matched to a gene. This CDR3 region has 16 residues. CDR3 loop: CASSVEGGGSYNEQFF. CDR3 DNA: TGTGCCAGCAGTGTGGAAGGGGGCGGGTCCTACAATGAGCAGTTCTTC.

V is TRBV27 and J is TRBJ2-7; D is possibly TRBD1 (5 bases). Germline CDR1 is MNHEY and CDR2 is SMNVEV (reference sequence). V was trimmed by 0 bases and J by 4 bases, leaving 13 bases between them. The CDR3 has 15 amino acids. CDR3 sequence reads: CASSLSRQGGYEQYF. The CDR3 region has the DNA TGTGCCAGCAGTTTATCTAGGCAGGGTGGATACGAGCAGTACTTC.

The gene calls are TRBV18 and TRBJ1-1; D is perhaps TRBD1 (5 bases). The germline V and J ends were trimmed by 6 bases and 0 bases, with 11 bases remaining between them. Germline V gene lookup returns CDR1 KGHSH and CDR2 LQKENI. The CDR3 has 14 residues. Here the CDR3 reads CASSGGAVNTEAFF. The CDR3 DNA sequence: TGTGCCAGCTCCGGAGGGGCAGTGAACACTGAAGCTTTCTTT.

The chain links TRBV6-4 to TRBJ1-5; no firm D call. The germline V gene has CDR1 MRHNA and CDR2 SNTAGT. V lost 1 base, J lost 4 bases, and 8 bases lay in between. The CDR3 covers 14 residues. The CDR3 spells CASSDWRANQPQHF. CDR3 DNA: TGTGCCAGCAGTGACTGGAGGGCTAATCAGCCCCAGCATTTT.

This chain's CDR3 is CASSRTSPAGAQYF. The CDR3 DNA sequence: TGCGCCAGCAGCAGGACTAGCCCCGCTGGGGCCCAGTACTTC. The chain carries TRBV5-1 and TRBJ2-5; 8 bases match TRBD2. The CDR3 has 14 residues. V lost 4 bases, J lost 9 bases, and 11 bases stayed unmatched. Germline lookup yields CDR1 SGHRS and CDR2 YFSETQ.

V usage is TRBV5-3 and J usage is TRBJ2-7; the D gene is possibly TRBD2 (6 bases). TRBV5-3 is an ORF; its function is uncertain. The CDR3 consists of 13 residues. V shed 4 bases and J shed 2 bases, with 10 bases lying between them. The CDR3 DNA follows: TGTGCCAGAAGCGGCGGGACCGCCTACGAGCAGTACTTC. This codes for CARSGGTAYEQYF.

This rearrangement joins TRBV6-5 to TRBJ2-7, with 11 bases fitting TRBD2. The V gene's germline CDR1 is MNHEY and CDR2 SVGAGI. The CDR3 is made up of 14 amino acids. The junction had 1 base not matched to a gene; V was cut back by 6 bases and J by 0 bases. CDR3 DNA sequence: TGTGCCAGCAGAACTAGCGGGAGCTCCTACGAGCAGTACTTC. This encodes CASRTSGSSYEQYF.

The rearrangement links TRBV28 to TRBJ2-6, with D possibly matching TRBD1 (6 bases). The CDR3 runs 15 residues. Germline lookup yields CDR1 MDHEN and CDR2 SYDVKM. The V and J ends lost 6 bases and 1 base respectively, with 10 bases between them. The CDR3 reads CASRQDRSGANVLTF. DNA for the CDR3: TGTGCCAGCAGGCAAGACAGGTCTGGGGCCAACGTCCTGACTTTC.

The J gene is TRBJ1-2, the V gene TRBV28, with TRBD1 matching over 9 bases. There are 15 residues in the CDR3. Germline trimming cut 3 bases from V and 8 bases from J; bases unmatched to any gene: 10. The germline V gene has CDR1 MDHEN and CDR2 SYDVKM. In nucleotides, the CDR3 is TGTGCCAGCAGTTTCAAGGGGACAGGGAAAGGCGGCTACACCTTC. It yields the protein CASSFKGTGKGGYTF.

The chain is built from TRBV7-9 and TRBJ1-1; the D gene is possibly TRBD1 (5 bases). The CDR3 consists of 15 residues. Trimming removed 0 bases from V and 0 bases from J, with 8 bases in between. Germline-derived CDR1 and CDR2 are SEHNR and FQNEAQ (reference sequence). In DNA, the CDR3 is TGTGCCAGCAGCTTAGCGGCAGGGCTGAACACTGAAGCTTTCTTT. Translating it yields CASSLAAGLNTEAFF.

This clone was seen a handful of times. The chain is built from TRBV5-1 and TRBJ1-1, with D tentatively TRBD1 (5 bases). Trimming removed 5 bases from V and 5 bases from J, with 16 bases in between. Germline V gene sequence: CDR1 SGHRS, CDR2 YFSETQ. The CDR3 has 14 residues. The CDR3 DNA follows: TGCGCCAGCAGGGATTTGGTTGGGGGGACTGAAGCTTTCTTT. It is translated as CASRDLVGGTEAFF.

This rearrangement joins TRBV28 to TRBJ1-1; 10 nucleotides agree with TRBD1. V lost 4 bases, J lost 8 bases, and 1 base stayed unmatched. Germline CDR1 and CDR2: MDHEN and SYDVKM. The CDR3 spans 12 residues. In nucleotides, the CDR3 is TGTGCCAGCAGTTGGGACAGGGGAGAAGCTTTCTTT. Translating it yields CASSWDRGEAFF.

J is TRBJ2-7 and V is TRBV6-6, with 7 positions matching TRBD1. The CDR3 spans 13 residues. Losses at the gene ends were 8 bases for V and 7 bases for J; bases not matched to a gene: 11. The germline V gene has CDR1 MNHNY and CDR2 SVGAGI (reference sequence). The CDR3: CASRLPGQREQYF. DNA of the CDR3: TGTGCCAGCCGCCTCCCGGGACAGCGGGAGCAGTACTTC.

This chain uses TRBV28 with TRBJ2-5; TRBD1 matches at 9 bases. With 4 bases clipped from V and 9 bases from J, the junction kept 9 bases outside the gene matches. The V gene's germline CDR1 is MDHEN and CDR2 SYDVKM. CDR3 size: 14 residues. The CDR3 protein is CASSSRQGGEAQYF. As DNA, the CDR3 is TGTGCCAGCAGTTCCAGACAGGGGGGCGAGGCCCAGTACTTC.

This chain uses TRBV10-3 with TRBJ1-2, with 11 bases lining up with TRBD1. Germline lookup yields CDR1 ENHRY and CDR2 SYGVKD. This CDR3 has 14 amino acids. V was clipped by 8 bases and J by 4 bases; unmatched bases: 6. CDR3 coding DNA: TGTGCCATCCAGGGACAGGGGGAGCGCTATGGCTACACCTTC. This sequence encodes CAIQGQGERYGYTF.

This clone showed up just a few times. This sequence joins TRBV5-1 and TRBJ1-1, with TRBD1 as a possible D gene (6 bases). This CDR3 region has 16 residues. Per the germline V gene, CDR1 is SGHRS and CDR2 is YFSETQ. With 0 bases removed from V and 4 bases from J, the gap between germline ends came to 16 bases. This CDR3 is CASSLESAGVSTEAFF. The DNA for the CDR3 is TGCGCCAGCAGCTTGGAGTCCGCAGGGGTAAGCACTGAAGCTTTCTTT.

This rearrangement joins TRBV4-1 to TRBJ2-7, with D perhaps matching TRBD2 (5 bases). This CDR3 contains 15 residues. Trimming took 5 bases from V and 3 from J, leaving 17 bases between them. Germline V lookup: CDR1 MGHRA, CDR2 YSYEKL. Written as DNA, the CDR3 is TGCGCCAGCAGCTGGTTACCGGAGGAGAACTACGAGCAGTACTTC. Translated: CASSWLPEENYEQYF.

The V and J genes are TRBV7-8 and TRBJ2-7, with 9 bases lining up with TRBD2. The CDR3 length is 18 residues. Unmatched junction bases numbered 14, after V lost 2 bases and J lost 3 bases. The germline gives CDR1 SGHVS, CDR2 FQNEAQ. The chain's CDR3 is CASSLYSVKLAGNYEQYF. The CDR3 region has the DNA TGTGCCAGCAGCTTATACTCTGTAAAACTAGCGGGCAACTACGAGCAGTACTTC.

This sequence joins TRBV28 and TRBJ2-1; D gene uncertain. Germline assignment: CDR1 MDHEN and CDR2 SYDVKM. CDR3 length: 18 residues. The V gene lost 6 bases and the J gene lost 1 base, with 22 bases spanning the gap. CDR3 nucleotide sequence: TGTGCCAGCAGGACACGACGGAATCCTCTATTGTCCTACAATGAGCAGTTCTTC. It encodes CASRTRRNPLLSYNEQFF.

V is TRBV7-2 and J is TRBJ2-1, with 14 positions matching TRBD2. CDR1 SGHTA and CDR2 FQGNSA come from the germline V gene. V lost 0 bases to trimming and J lost 9 bases; unmatched junction nucleotides: 13. The CDR3 contains 19 residues. Here the CDR3 DNA reads TGTGCCAGCAGCTTAGCCGGACTAGCGGGAGGCCCCCGTGGGAGTGAGCAGTTCTTC. Protein sequence: CASSLAGLAGGPRGSEQFF. Complete variable domain (other parts from reference TRBV7-2 and TRBJ2-1): GAGVSQSPSNKVTEKGKDVELRCDPISGHTALYWYRQSLGQGLEFLIYFQGNSAPDKSGLPSDRFSAERTGGSVSTLTIQRTQQEDSAVYLCASSLAGLAGGPRGSEQFFGPGTRLTVL.

This clone was seen a handful of times. The chain links TRBV10-2 to TRBJ1-2; D is unresolved. The CDR3 runs to 13 residues. The V gene's germline CDR1 is WSHSY and CDR2 SAAADI. The V gene lost 0 bases and the J gene lost 4 bases, with 6 bases spanning the gap. The CDR3 is CASSESTGYGYTF. The CDR3 DNA follows: TGCGCCAGCAGTGAGTCTACGGGCTATGGCTACACCTTC.

The CDR3 region is CAWSARQGGEQYF. The CDR3 DNA follows: TGTGCCTGGAGTGCTCGGCAGGGGGGCGAGCAGTACTTC. This chain connects TRBV30 to TRBJ2-7; D perhaps matches TRBD1 (7 bases). V gave up 1 base and J gave up 6 bases, with 13 bases separating them. The CDR3 totals 13 residues. CDR1 GTSNPN and CDR2 SVGIG come from the germline V gene (reference sequence).

The gene calls are TRBV4-1 and TRBJ2-1; 10 bases are a match to TRBD1. The CDR3 covers 17 residues. The junction had 9 bases not matched to a gene; V was cut back by 1 base and J by 6 bases. Germline-derived CDR1 and CDR2 are MGHRA and YSYEKL. The CDR3 nucleotides read TGCGCCAGCAGCCAAGGTGTTGGGGACAGGGGTATCAATGAGCAGTTCTTC. Encoded protein: CASSQGVGDRGINEQFF.

The chain combines TRBV6-5 with TRBJ1-4; maybe TRBD1 (6 bases). The CDR3 consists of 12 residues. The germline V gene encodes CDR1 MNHEY and CDR2 SVGAGI. V gave up 6 bases and J gave up 11 bases, with 13 bases separating them. CDR3 loop: CASRAPGEKLFF. CDR3 nucleotide sequence: TGTGCCAGCAGGGCCCCAGGGGAGAAACTGTTTTTT.